This T cell receptor beta chain derives from a study of blood T cell repertoires in COVID-19 (dated by TCRdb to about 2020). About the study as a whole: Samples from collaborators originated in the United States, Italy and Spain and spanned both the acute and convalescent phases of COVID-19. The material from the prospective study consisted of cDNA or gDNA derived from T cells, B-cell-depleted T cells, or PBMCs. Subjects who had been exposed to COVID-19, were actively infected with it, or had recovered from it provided the deeply sampled blood TCRbeta repertoires that made up the dataset. The repertoires were released in a freely available public database meant as a resource for research on the immune response to SARS-CoV-2. Samples came from the ongoing ImmuneRACE study (first 160 participants) plus 1,254 subjects from 6 global collaborators. Sample metadata almost always included a de-identified subject ID, COVID-19 status, age in years and sex. HLA class I and class II types, where available, came from metadata supplied by the sample provider rather than from assay-based typing. Broad study findings and their caveats: The quantity of clinical and demographic metadata differed by source and by participant and was supplied without curation.

This clone was seen just once. The specificity of this receptor is unknown. Within one base of it there is no much larger clone, and no base qualities were kept. The immunoSEQ Assay, a bias-controlled multiplex PCR, was used to amplify TCRbeta CDR3 regions from genomic DNA. In the source study's methods: The number of nucleated cells in each sample was estimated by amplification of reference gene primers within the assay. Sequence reads were collapsed and filtered to measure the absolute abundance of every unique TCRbeta CDR3 rearrangement. For each sample, productive Simpson clonality was calculated by taking the square root of Simpson's diversity index across productive rearrangements. Held by TCRdb, this immuneACCESS table contains in-frame sequences only and omits some clones. Under half of the omission traces to an unresolved V gene where checked; the cause of the rest is unknown. That table gives V, J and clone size, and the DNA gave D and trimming. The sample contains roughly 250,000 clones, 70% to 90% of them found a single time. The ten largest clones take up 3.5% to 4.5% of the sample.

The CDR3 has 14 amino acids, counting the end cysteine and phenylalanine. CDR3 DNA is the only sequence kept; it has 42 bases, read in frame from the first base. Per the germline V gene, SGHAT is the CDR1 and FQNNGV is the CDR2. V is cut by 0 bases and J by 5 bases, and the space between the germline ends is 10 bases. Enrolling through a virtual design, the prospective study's participants ranged in age from about 18 to 89 years and lived across roughly 24 United States geographic areas. Cohort assignment in the prospective study relied on participant-reported clinical history from a screening survey and a study questionnaire. Recovered participants in ImmuneRACE Cohort 3 were defined as having two consecutive negative NP/OP PCR tests, clearance from a healthcare professional, or resolution of symptoms. Each participant in the prospective study had whole blood, serum and a nasopharyngeal or oropharyngeal swab collected by mobile phlebotomists. Additional blood draws and questionnaires over an approximately two-month period could optionally be provided by prospective study participants. Blood samples from the prospective study were shipped frozen or at room temperature prior to DNA extraction.

Sequences were obtained from PBMCs or T cells enriched from blood (not recorded which). The sequence joins TRBV11-2 to TRBJ2-5; matching of 5 bases hints at TRBD1 as the D gene. The clonotype comes from a woman aged 30 to 39 who had recovered from COVID-19. The CDR3 reads as follows: CASSLDWGQETQYF. The bases are TGTGCCAGCAGCTTAGATTGGGGCCAGGAGACCCAGTACTTC. Beyond the CDR3, the reference TRBV11-2 and TRBJ2-5 genes provide the residues; the full variable domain reads: EAGVAQSPRYKIIEKRQSVAFWCNPISGHATLYWYQQILGQGPKLLIQFQNNGVVDDSQLPKDRFSAERLKGVDSTLKIQPAKLEDSAVYLCASSLDWGQETQYFGPGTRLLVL.